This is a list of T cell receptor beta chains from one sample in a study of shared clonotypes between healthy human individuals. Method: immunoSEQ multiplex PCR; TCRdb's copy keeps in-frame clones and lacks some. The sample records 650,000 to 700,000 clones, 90% being singletons. Sequencing input: memory CD8+ T cells from PBMCs. These receptors originate from a man aged 18-30 years in good health. Some clones in this sample may be carry-over from other donors' samples. CDR3s include the opening cysteine and the closing phenylalanine or tryptophan. D genes are given only for firm matches. Rows give clone size only sometimes, using once, few, many, or a class for an expanded clone.

d_gene	v_gene	j_gene	len	abundance	CDR3aa	CDR3nt
TRBD2	TRBV18	TRBJ2-3	16	-	CASSLSTSGSTDTQYF	TGTGCCAGCTCACTTTCTACTAGCGGGAGTACAGATACGCAGTATTTT
-	TRBV11-2	TRBJ2-3	13	-	CASSRKQRDTQYF	TGTGCCAGCAGCCGGAAACAGCGAGATACGCAGTATTTT
-	TRBV7-8	TRBJ2-7	12	-	CASSTGGNEQYF	TGTGCCAGCAGCACCGGGGGCAACGAGCAGTACTTC
-	TRBV29-1	TRBJ2-7	13	-	CSVAPTGKYEQYF	TGCAGCGTGGCCCCTACAGGGAAGTACGAGCAGTACTTC
-	TRBV7-3	TRBJ2-1	16	-	CASSLNGGHSTDEQFF	TGTGCCAGCAGCTTAAATGGGGGGCACTCCACGGATGAGCAGTTCTTC
-	TRBV9	TRBJ2-3	16	-	CASSVGEILPIGSQYF	TGTGCCAGCAGCGTAGGTGAGATATTACCCATTGGGTCGCAGTATTTT
-	TRBV7-2	TRBJ2-7	15	once	CASSLVISSPHEQYF	TGTGCCAGCAGCTTAGTTATTTCGTCCCCCCACGAGCAGTACTTC
TRBD2	TRBV7-9	TRBJ2-1	17	-	CASSRGVAGGGGREQFF	TGTGCCAGCAGCCGCGGGGTAGCGGGAGGGGGAGGGCGTGAGCAGTTCTTC
TRBD2	TRBV9	TRBJ2-1	16	-	CASSGLAGSSYNEQFF	TGTGCCAGCAGCGGTTTAGCGGGGAGCTCCTACAATGAGCAGTTCTTC
TRBD2	TRBV4-1	TRBJ2-5	13	-	CASSPPGGGAQYF	TGCGCCAGCAGCCCGCCGGGGGGAGGGGCCCAGTACTTC
-	TRBV27	TRBJ1-1	14	-	CASSPDTANTEAFF	TGTGCCAGCAGCCCCGACACTGCGAACACTGAAGCTTTCTTT
-	TRBV19	TRBJ1-4	12	-	CATSHGGEKLFF	TGTGCCACTTCCCACGGGGGGGAAAAACTGTTTTTT